This T cell receptor beta chain was identified in a study of monozygotic twins with inflammatory bowel disease (dated by TCRdb to the late 2010s). Turning to the overall study: The full study comprised some 30 monozygotic twin pairs: nine German pairs (four IBD-concordant, five IBD-discordant) and 19 IBD-discordant Danish pairs. The search for disease-associated traits relied mainly on comparing IBD patients with their genetically identical healthy co-twins within discordant pairs. Each individual had, on average, about 151 000 unique TCRalpha sequences and 181 000 unique TCRbeta sequences available for analysis. The investigation overall reported the following: TCRbeta repertoire diversity, by inverse Simpson index, was decreased in IBD patients compared with their healthy co-twins. Concordant and discordant twins showed no difference in repertoire similarity, possibly because of limited statistical power. Compared with healthy twins, IBD patients had fewer clonotypes in common with other individuals, a difference most pronounced in patients showing signs of disease activity. Because patients were on differing immunosuppressive treatments, the repertoires may have picked up extra background noise and inter-individual variability. The results gave no support for a single strong signal or clonotype linked to IBD. The analysis was unable to tell apart different T cell subtypes.

From each donor, a roughly 2.5 ml peripheral blood sample was drawn into PAXgene tubes and stored at -80 degrees C. Without any T cell sorting, total RNA was extracted from whole blood using the PAXgene blood miRNA kit on an automated QIAcube. Deep TCRalpha and TCRbeta repertoire profiling with unique molecular barcoding was performed on peripheral blood of monozygotic twin pairs concordant or discordant for inflammatory bowel disease. For every twin pair, smoking habits were documented, and each individual was categorised as a current, former or never smoker. CDR1 SEHNR and CDR2 FQNEAQ are derived from the germline V gene (reference sequence). Measured from the cysteine to the phenylalanine, the CDR3 is 15 residues long. The DNA is not on file. Library preparation was by 5' RACE. The input for every TCR library was roughly 3,200 ng of total RNA. For each sample, cDNA synthesis was carried out in eight separate reactions using SMARTScribe reverse transcriptase. During cDNA synthesis, unique molecular identifiers containing a 6-nucleotide sample barcode were introduced by template switching. Amplification of TCRalpha and TCRbeta cDNA involved two nested PCRs of approximately 16 and 10 cycles, and each PCR was followed by bead purification. Before amplification, the cDNA was both treated with uracil DNA-glycosylase and purified with the QIAquick PCR purification kit. The second PCR added Illumina TruSeq-compatible adapters along with sample-specific barcodes. Library quality and concentration were assessed using TapeStation and Qubit, and approximately 5 ng of each library was pooled. Pooled libraries were sequenced on an Illumina HiSeq2500 single-index Rapid Run with 2 x 100 bp reads and custom sequencing primers. In the original analysis: MiGEC version 1.2.6 was used for UMI-based consensus assembly to correct PCR and sequencing errors. V(D)J alignment, clonotype assembly and CDR3 extraction were performed with MiXCR version 2.1.1. Gene usage, clonotype sharing and MAIT/NKT TCR abundance were normalised by analysing the top 1000, 10 000 and 20 000 clonotypes per sample. After downsampling to 27 000 UMIs, diversity was calculated as the inverse Simpson index using the vegan R package. Statistical testing used paired Mann-Whitney U tests on the discordant twin pairs and applied Benjamini-Hochberg correction for multiple testing. Following reprocessing of the reads by TCRdb, the data hold one row per CDR3 protein sequence and no DNA is available. In this record, the V and J calls reflect TCRdb's handling and not the investigators' own analysis. The sample table gives about 300,000 distinct CDR3 sequences. The ten top clones hold about 5% of the sample.

Concerning this clonotype itself: The target of this receptor is not known.

Specimen: blood. The sequence was collected from a human donor with ulcerative colitis or Crohn's disease, or a healthy co-twin of an affected twin (not recorded which). The chain joins TRBV7-9 to TRBJ1-2; TCRdb selects TRBD1, and the lack of DNA leaves this call unchecked. CDR3 sequence: CASSLRGTGGYGYTF.